This T cell receptor beta chain emerged from a study of cytomegalovirus exposure and HLA in healthy donors. The CDR3 has 16 residues. Germline trimming cut 3 bases from V and 8 bases from J; bases unmatched to any gene: 11. Germline CDR1 is SGHRS and CDR2 is YFSETQ. PCR used 60 Vbeta primers and 13 Jbeta primers. The data were produced by immunoSEQ multiplex PCR, yet TCRdb's version contains in-frame clones alone and is incomplete. Here the sample spans 130,000 to 150,000 clones, roughly 80% being singletons. Whereas donors were nominally healthy upon sampling, unrecorded immune exposures were probable. For this clone: Its antigen is not identified.

Findings and caveats of the study: Later genetic work tied a missense DCLRE1C variant to beta-chain V and J trimming. A later analysis found TCR association rates differed by HLA locus, highest for DRB1 and lowest for HLA-C.

This clonotype was obtained from a man in his forties or fifties in good health and CMV-seropositive. The specimen sequenced was PBMCs. V usage is TRBV5-1 and J usage is TRBJ1-4; 9 bases match TRBD1. This CDR3 reads CASSSGTGPANEKLFF. For the CDR3, the DNA is TGCGCCAGCAGCTCGGGGACAGGGCCGGCGAACGAAAAACTGTTTTTT.